One and the same sample provided the 21 T cell receptor beta chains below, sequenced in a study of cytomegalovirus exposure and HLA in healthy donors. PCR employed 60 Vbeta and 13 Jbeta primers. The assay was immunoSEQ multiplex PCR, and TCRdb's table has in-frame clones only and misses some. Among 150,000 to 200,000 clones listed, over 75% were seen once. The sequenced sample consisted of PBMCs. These receptors all stem from a young man in good health and CMV-seronegative.

The chain couples TRBV5-1 to TRBJ2-5; D possibly corresponds to TRBD1 (5 bases). With the DNA end fitting TRBJ2-7 better, the J assignment may be wrong. The CDR3 covers 15 residues. Germline V gene lookup returns CDR1 SGHRS and CDR2 YFSETQ. CDR3 loop: CASSLGQFSTYEQYF. The CDR3 DNA reads as TGCGCCAGCAGCTTGGGACAGTTTTCAACCTACGAGCAGTACTTC.

The CDR3 DNA is TGTGCCAGCAGCTTAGGGCCAGGGAACTATGGCTACACCTTC. Residues: CASSLGPGNYGYTF. The rearrangement joins TRBV7-2 to TRBJ1-2; the D gene is possibly TRBD1 (5 bases). CDR3 size: 14 residues. In germline, CDR1 is SGHTA, CDR2 FQGNSA. Trimming pared 1 base from V and 2 bases from J, leaving 8 bases between. The full variable domain, with the rest looked up from reference TRBV7-2 and TRBJ1-2, is GAGVSQSPSNKVTEKGKDVELRCDPISGHTALYWYRQSLGQGLEFLIYFQGNSAPDKSGLPSDRFSAERTGGSVSTLTIQRTQQEDSAVYLCASSLGPGNYGYTFGSGTRLTVV.

This clone has just a few counts. The V gene is TRBV27, the J gene TRBJ1-1; D possibly corresponds to TRBD1 (6 bases). The CDR3 is made up of 12 amino acids. Between the trimmed V and J ends, which lost 6 bases and 1 base, there was a span of 6 bases. CDR1 MNHEY and CDR2 SMNVEV come from the germline V gene (reference sequence). The CDR3 is CASSRGNTEAFF. CDR3 in DNA: TGTGCCAGCAGCAGGGGGAACACTGAAGCTTTCTTT.

The chain recombines TRBV4-3 with TRBJ2-4, with 9 positions matching TRBD1. Germline V gene data show CDR1 as LGHNA and CDR2 as YSLEER. The CDR3 loop spans 15 amino acids. V gave up 0 bases and J gave up 3 bases; unmatched junction bases: 0. The CDR3 nucleotides are TGCGCCAGCAGCCAAGAGGACAGGGGCAAAAACATTCAGTACTTC. Its translation: CASSQEDRGKNIQYF.

This clone occurred many times. The V call is TRBV5-8, the J call TRBJ2-5; no clear D gene. V gave up 1 base and J gave up 3 bases, with 4 bases separating them. Germline-derived CDR1 and CDR2 are SGHTS and YDEGEE. This CDR3 has 12 amino acids. The DNA for the CDR3 is TGTGCCAGCAGCTTGACAGAAGAGACCCAGTACTTC. Its translation is CASSLTEETQYF.

This chain joins TRBV7-2 and TRBJ2-3; 12 bases are shared with TRBD2. Germline V gene sequence: CDR1 SGHTA, CDR2 FQGNSA. The CDR3 covers 16 residues. V was pared by 4 bases and J by 1 base, with 3 bases of the junction left unmatched. CDR3 in DNA: TGTGCCAGCAGCTCTAGACTAGCGGGAGGCACAGATACGCAGTATTTT. It is translated as CASSSRLAGGTDTQYF. Supplemented by reference TRBV7-2 and TRBJ2-3, the full variable domain reads GAGVSQSPSNKVTEKGKDVELRCDPISGHTALYWYRQSLGQGLEFLIYFQGNSAPDKSGLPSDRFSAERTGGSVSTLTIQRTQQEDSAVYLCASSSRLAGGTDTQYFGPGTRLTVL.

The table lists this clone with a count of one. This chain links TRBV29-1 with TRBJ1-1; TRBD1 is a possible D gene (5 bases). Germline CDR1 SQVTM, CDR2 ANQGSEA. There are 12 residues in the CDR3. Deletions cut 2 bases from V and 6 bases from J, with 10 bases between. The CDR3: CSVESGGAEAFF. The CDR3 nucleotides read TGCAGCGTTGAATCCGGGGGGGCTGAAGCTTTCTTT.

The chain joins TRBV28 to TRBJ2-7, with no clear D. The CDR3 runs to 15 residues. V was cut by 4 bases and J by 0 bases, with 13 bases left in between. Germline-derived CDR1 and CDR2 are MDHEN and SYDVKM. CDR3 sequence reads: CASSYFPGRSYEQYF. The CDR3, as DNA: TGTGCCAGCAGTTATTTCCCAGGTCGCTCCTACGAGCAGTACTTC. Supplemented by reference TRBV28 and TRBJ2-7, the full variable domain reads DVKVTQSSRYLVKRTGEKVFLECVQDMDHENMFWYRQDPGLGLRLIYFSYDVKMKEKGDIPEGYSVSREKKERFSLILESASTNQTSMYLCASSYFPGRSYEQYFGPGTRLTVT.

J is TRBJ1-1 and V is TRBV19; D gene unclear. Germline V lookup: CDR1 LNHDA, CDR2 SQIVND (reference sequence). V lost 2 bases, J lost 1 base, and 5 bases lay in between. The CDR3 is 13 residues long. The CDR3 protein is CASSILGNTEAFF. The CDR3 DNA is TGTGCCAGTAGTATACTAGGGAACACTGAAGCTTTCTTT.

This chain links TRBV28 with TRBJ2-4, with 8 bases lining up with TRBD2. Per germline, CDR1 MDHEN and CDR2 SYDVKM. The CDR3 contains 17 residues. J was trimmed by 9 bases and V by 1 base; bases with no gene match: 14. Here the CDR3 reads CASSLFTMGLAGGIQYF. CDR3 DNA sequence: TGTGCCAGCAGTTTATTCACTATGGGGCTCGCGGGAGGCATTCAGTACTTC.

This chain connects TRBV14 to TRBJ1-6; 10 bases agree with TRBD1. The junction had 8 bases not matched to a gene; V was cut back by 4 bases and J by 8 bases. There are 16 residues in the CDR3. CDR1 and CDR2 (germline): SGHDN, FVKESK. This CDR3 is CASSLMGQGYDSPLHF. Written as DNA, the CDR3 is TGTGCCAGCAGCCTCATGGGACAGGGGTACGATTCACCCCTCCACTTT.

The chain employs TRBV5-8 and TRBJ1-1, with D possibly being TRBD1 (6 bases). Germline V gives CDR1 SGHTS, CDR2 YDEGEE. The ends were cut back, 7 bases at V and 3 bases at J, with 10 bases in the middle. CDR3 length: 12 amino acids. The CDR3 here is CASERGYTEAFF. CDR3 bases: TGTGCCAGCGAAAGGGGGTACACTGAAGCTTTCTTT.

The chain uses TRBV9 and TRBJ2-1, with 10 bases lining up with TRBD1. The CDR3 totals 16 residues. J lost 5 bases, V lost 2 bases, and 7 bases had no gene match. CDR1 and CDR2 (germline): SGDLS, YYNGEE. The CDR3 nucleotides read TGTGCCAGCAGCGTCCTCGGGGGACAGGGGAACAATGAGCAGTTCTTC. This encodes CASSVLGGQGNNEQFF.

The CDR3 reads CASSLAATDYGYTF. Here the CDR3 DNA reads TGTGCCAGCAGCTTAGCCGCCACAGACTATGGCTACACCTTC. This sequence joins TRBV7-9 and TRBJ1-2, with D hard to call. This CDR3 is built from 14 residues. Germline V CDR1 and CDR2: SEHNR, FQNEAQ (reference sequence). V lost 0 bases, J lost 3 bases, and 8 bases lay in between.

The V gene is TRBV7-2, the J gene TRBJ1-6, with 8 bases identical to TRBD1. This CDR3 has 14 residues. Unmatched junction bases numbered 2, after V lost 3 bases and J lost 7 bases. Germline V gives CDR1 SGHTA, CDR2 FQGNSA. The CDR3 DNA sequence: TGTGCCAGCAGCTTGAGGACAGGGAATTCACCCCTCCACTTT. It translates to CASSLRTGNSPLHF.

The chain employs TRBV12-5 and TRBJ2-1; a possible D gene is TRBD2 (6 bases). V was trimmed by 6 bases and J by 0 bases, leaving 9 bases between them. The CDR3 is 14 residues long. Germline assignment: CDR1 LGHNT and CDR2 FRNRAP. CDR3 bases: TGTGCTAGTGGCCTCGGGGGCTCCTACAATGAGCAGTTCTTC. Protein sequence: CASGLGGSYNEQFF.

The genes are TRBV15 and TRBJ1-2, with 7 nucleotides matching TRBD1. V lost 0 bases, J lost 3 bases, and 4 bases stayed unmatched. From germline, CDR1 is LNHNV and CDR2 YYDKDF (reference sequence). The length of the CDR3 is 15 residues. In DNA form, the CDR3 reads TGTGCCACCAGCAGAGACCGGACAGGAGACTATGGCTACACCTTC. Translating gives CATSRDRTGDYGYTF.

CDR3: CASSPGLDTQYF. CDR3 sequence (DNA): TGTGCCAGCAGCCCAGGACTAGATACGCAGTATTTT. The J gene is TRBJ2-3, the V gene TRBV7-2; D perhaps matches TRBD2 (5 bases). Germline assignment: CDR1 SGHTA and CDR2 FQGNSA. V lost 5 bases, J lost 5 bases, and 8 bases lay in between. The CDR3 covers 12 residues. Together with reference TRBV7-2 and TRBJ2-3, the CDR3 gives the full variable domain: GAGVSQSPSNKVTEKGKDVELRCDPISGHTALYWYRQSLGQGLEFLIYFQGNSAPDKSGLPSDRFSAERTGGSVSTLTIQRTQQEDSAVYLCASSPGLDTQYFGPGTRLTVL.

This clone has just a few counts. J is TRBJ2-5 and V is TRBV6-5, with 7 bases that match TRBD1. CDR1 and CDR2 from the germline V gene are MNHEY and SVGAGI. The CDR3 spans 14 residues. V gave up 7 bases and J gave up 4 bases; unmatched junction bases: 9. The CDR3: CASTGGRSRETQYF. The DNA of the CDR3 is TGTGCCAGCACAGGGGGTAGATCTCGAGAGACCCAGTACTTC.

This rearrangement joins TRBV11-3 to TRBJ1-3, with D possibly TRBD1 on 5 matching bases. V lost 3 bases and J lost 8, with 29 bases in between. The CDR3 covers 19 residues. The V gene's germline CDR1 is SGHNT and CDR2 YENEEA. In nucleotides, the CDR3 is TGTGCCAGCAGCTTTGTTTTAAGCAGGGAGGTTGGGGTTTTCGACACCATATATTTT. Translating gives CASSFVLSREVGVFDTIYF. The entire variable domain, with the rest obtained from reference TRBV11-3 and TRBJ1-3, is as follows: EAGVVQSPRYKIIEKKQPVAFWCNPISGHNTLYWYLQNLGQGPELLIRYENEEAVDDSQLPKDRFSAERLKGVDSTLKIQPAELGDSAVYLCASSFVLSREVGVFDTIYFGEGSWLTVV.

CDR3 DNA sequence: TGTGCCAGTAGTATAACGCGTTCACCGGGGTTCAAAAACATTCAGTACTTC. It codes for CASSITRSPGFKNIQYF. V and J are TRBV19 and TRBJ2-4, with a weak D call TRBD2 (5 bases). The CDR3 covers 17 residues. CDR1 is LNHDA, CDR2 SQIVND, per germline (reference sequence). The V and J ends lost 2 bases and 3 bases respectively, with 17 bases between them. Full variable domain (outside the CDR3, taken from reference TRBV19 and TRBJ2-4): DGGITQSPKYLFRKEGQNVTLSCEQNLNHDAMYWYRQDPGQGLRLIYYSQIVNDFQKGDIAEGYSVSREKKESFPLTVTSAQKNPTAFYLCASSITRSPGFKNIQYFGAGTRLSVL.